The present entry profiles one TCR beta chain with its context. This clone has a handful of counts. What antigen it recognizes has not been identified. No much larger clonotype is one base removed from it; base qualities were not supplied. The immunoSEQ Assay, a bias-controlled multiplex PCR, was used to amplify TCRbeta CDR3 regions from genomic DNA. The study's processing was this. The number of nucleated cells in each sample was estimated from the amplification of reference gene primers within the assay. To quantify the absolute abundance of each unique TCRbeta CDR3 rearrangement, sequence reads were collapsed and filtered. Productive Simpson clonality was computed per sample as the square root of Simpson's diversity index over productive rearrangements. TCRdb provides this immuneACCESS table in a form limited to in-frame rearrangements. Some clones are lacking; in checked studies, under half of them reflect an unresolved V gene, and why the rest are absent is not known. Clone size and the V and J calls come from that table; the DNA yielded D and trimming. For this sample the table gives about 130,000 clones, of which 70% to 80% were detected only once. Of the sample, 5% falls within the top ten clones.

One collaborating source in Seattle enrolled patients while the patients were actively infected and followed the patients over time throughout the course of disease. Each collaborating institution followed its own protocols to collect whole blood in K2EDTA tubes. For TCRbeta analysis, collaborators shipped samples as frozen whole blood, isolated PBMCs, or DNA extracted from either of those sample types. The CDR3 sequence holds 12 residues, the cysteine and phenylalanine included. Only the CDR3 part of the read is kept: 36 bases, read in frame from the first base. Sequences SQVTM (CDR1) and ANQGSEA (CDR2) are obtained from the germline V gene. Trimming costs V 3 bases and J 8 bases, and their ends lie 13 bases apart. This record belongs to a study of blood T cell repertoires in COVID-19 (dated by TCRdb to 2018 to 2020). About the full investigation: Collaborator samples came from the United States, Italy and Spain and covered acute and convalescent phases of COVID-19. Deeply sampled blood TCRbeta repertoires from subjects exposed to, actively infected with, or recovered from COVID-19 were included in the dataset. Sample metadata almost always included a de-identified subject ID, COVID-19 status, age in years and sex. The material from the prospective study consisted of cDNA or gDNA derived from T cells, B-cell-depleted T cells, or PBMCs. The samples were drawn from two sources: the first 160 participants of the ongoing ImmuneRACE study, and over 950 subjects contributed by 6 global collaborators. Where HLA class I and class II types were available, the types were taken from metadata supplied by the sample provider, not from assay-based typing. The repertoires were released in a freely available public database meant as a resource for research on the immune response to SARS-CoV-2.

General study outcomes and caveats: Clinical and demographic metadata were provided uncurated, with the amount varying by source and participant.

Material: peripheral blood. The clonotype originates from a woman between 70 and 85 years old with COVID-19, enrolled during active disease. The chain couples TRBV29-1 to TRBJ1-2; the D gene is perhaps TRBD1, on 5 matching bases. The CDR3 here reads CSVDREVSGYTF. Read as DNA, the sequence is TGCAGCGTTGACAGGGAAGTGTCGGGCTACACCTTC.